The source of this T cell receptor (beta chain) is a study of T cells in Graves' hyperthyroidism and ophthalmopathy. Across the whole study: Blood from the periphery was taken at initial diagnosis, before any treatment. Study-level results: Ophthalmopathy and stable hyperthyroidism were separated by a 13 V-J model.

Details on this clonotype: Its cognate antigen is unknown.

From RNA transcripts, TCR beta CDR3 regions were amplified. RT-PCR in the first round (using the HTBI primer set) targeted the TCR CDR3. TCRdb processed the multiplex PCR reads anew with MiXCR; each CDR3 protein has one entry. In the table there are 600,000 or so distinct CDR3 sequences, approximately 15% of which are singletons. Ophthalmopathy patients showed a Clinical Activity Score of at least 3, NOSPECS grade of at least 4 and duration under 3 months. Together with thyroid ultrasound, orbital computed tomography, serum thyroxine and TRAb, clinical symptoms were used for diagnoses. Sample: blood. The sequence derives from a woman between 45 and 65 years old with Graves' ophthalmopathy.

DNA for the CDR3: TGTGCCAGTAGCAAAATCCGGGGCCGGTTTCGGCCCCAGCATTTT. It translates to CASSKIRGRFRPQHF. V usage is TRBV19 and J usage is TRBJ1-5, with D possibly being TRBD1 (5 bases). The CDR3 has 15 amino acids. V lost 6 bases and J 9 bases, leaving 21 bases between the germline ends. CDR1 is LNHDA, CDR2 SQIVND, per germline (reference sequence).